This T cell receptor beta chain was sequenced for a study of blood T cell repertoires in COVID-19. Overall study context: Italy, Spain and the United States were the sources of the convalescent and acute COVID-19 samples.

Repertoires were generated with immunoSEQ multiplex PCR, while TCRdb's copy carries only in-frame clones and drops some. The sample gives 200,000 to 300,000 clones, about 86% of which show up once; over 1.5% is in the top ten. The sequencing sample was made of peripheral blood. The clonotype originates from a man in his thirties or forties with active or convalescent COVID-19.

The CDR3 here is CASSLDPGTGDTGELFF. CDR3 nucleotide sequence: TGTGCCAGCAGCTTAGATCCAGGGACAGGGGACACCGGGGAGCTGTTTTTT. The chain joins TRBV11-2 to TRBJ2-2; 10 positions agree with TRBD1. Germline CDR1 and CDR2: SGHAT and FQNNGV. This CDR3 is 17 amino acids long. V gave up 0 bases and J gave up 3 bases; unmatched junction bases: 4.